The rows below give T cell receptor beta chains drawn from one sample of a study of blood T cell repertoires in COVID-19. TCRdb's copy holds only in-frame clones and misses some; the assay was immunoSEQ multiplex PCR. The table lists more than 95,000 clones, 87% of them singletons. Material for sequencing was peripheral blood. Source of these receptors: a man aged 45-60 years with acute or convalescent COVID-19. Each CDR3 is given with its conserved first and last residue. A D gene is named only where the DNA matches it firmly. Rows may omit the clone size; those that give it use once, few, many or a size class.

abundance	v_gene	j_gene	d_gene	CDR3aa	CDR3nt
.	TRBV5-4	TRBJ1-1	TRBD1	CASSVGQGRGNTEAFF	TGTGCCAGCAGCGTCGGACAGGGAAGAGGGAACACTGAAGCTTTCTTT
.	TRBV4-1	TRBJ2-4	.	CASSPIGGAIKNIQYF	TGCGCCAGCAGCCCGATCGGGGGAGCCATAAAAAACATTCAGTACTTC
.	TRBV5-1	TRBJ2-7	TRBD2	CASSLTLAGVGSYEQYF	TGCGCCAGCAGCTTAACCCTAGCGGGAGTTGGGTCTTACGAGCAGTACTTC
few	TRBV7-8	TRBJ1-6	.	CASSPTSWQGYYNSPLHF	TGTGCCAGCAGCCCTACCTCTTGGCAGGGCTACTATAATTCACCCCTCCACTTT
.	TRBV30	TRBJ1-5	TRBD1	CAWSVQGQGYQPQHF	TGTGCCTGGAGTGTACAAGGACAGGGTTATCAGCCCCAGCATTTT
once	TRBV9	TRBJ1-2	TRBD1	CASSAGQGANYGYTF	TGTGCCAGCAGCGCCGGACAGGGCGCTAACTATGGCTACACCTTC
.	TRBV6-5	TRBJ1-5	.	CASAPGNSNQPQHF	TGTGCCAGCGCCCCGGGGAATAGCAATCAGCCCCAGCATTTT
.	TRBV28	TRBJ2-7	TRBD2	CASSPGGAGRFGEQYF	TGTGCCAGCAGCCCCGGGGGAGCGGGAAGGTTTGGGGAGCAGTACTTC
.	TRBV7-9	TRBJ1-1	TRBD1	CASSKNRGGETEAFF	TGTGCCAGCAGCAAAAACAGGGGTGGGGAAACTGAAGCTTTCTTT
.	TRBV20-1	TRBJ2-1	.	CSASGGIPYNEQFF	TGCAGTGCTAGTGGCGGGATCCCCTACAATGAGCAGTTCTTC
.	TRBV6-5	TRBJ2-1	.	CASSPTRGRTEQFF	TGTGCCAGCAGTCCTACCCGGGGTCGGACTGAGCAGTTCTTC
.	TRBV9	TRBJ1-4	TRBD1	CASSGTGGSNEKLFF	TGTGCCAGCAGCGGAACAGGGGGGTCTAATGAAAAACTGTTTTTT
.	TRBV11-2	TRBJ1-1	.	CASSFSTEAFF	TGTGCCAGCAGCTTCAGCACTGAAGCTTTCTTT
.	TRBV5-1	TRBJ2-1	TRBD2	CASSLGLADNNEQFF	TGCGCCAGCAGCTTGGGACTAGCGGACAACAATGAGCAGTTCTTC
.	TRBV25-1	TRBJ2-7	TRBD1	CASSEWGTGARDLYEQYF	TGTGCCAGCAGTGAATGGGGGACAGGGGCACGGGATCTCTACGAGCAGTACTTC
.	TRBV2	TRBJ2-1	TRBD2	CASSDGASGRGYNEQFF	TGTGCCAGCAGTGATGGGGCTAGCGGGAGAGGGTACAATGAGCAGTTCTTC
.	TRBV15	TRBJ1-5	.	CATSRDLAGRPQHF	TGTGCCACCAGCAGAGATCTGGCGGGACGGCCCCAGCATTTT
.	TRBV28	TRBJ1-1	.	CASSWVQRRNTEAFF	TGTGCCAGCAGTTGGGTTCAACGGAGGAACACTGAAGCTTTCTTT
.	TRBV27	TRBJ2-1	TRBD2	CASSPGTSAYNEQFF	TGTGCCAGCAGCCCCGGTACTAGCGCCTACAATGAGCAGTTCTTC
few	TRBV12-1	TRBJ2-7	.	CASTDSVEEDSYEQYF	TGTGCCAGCACCGACTCGGTGGAAGAGGACTCCTACGAGCAGTACTTC
.	TRBV2	TRBJ1-4	.	CASSERGSLYELFF	TGTGCCAGCAGTGAAAGAGGAAGCCTATATGAACTGTTTTTT
.	TRBV5-1	TRBJ1-4	TRBD1	CASRLRGQDEKLFF	TGCGCCAGCCGCCTTAGGGGGCAGGATGAAAAACTGTTTTTT
.	TRBV3-1/TRBV3-2	TRBJ2-1	.	CASSQDSRLSYNEQFF	TGTGCCAGCAGCCAAGACTCGCGCCTCTCCTACAATGAGCAGTTCTTC
.	TRBV5-1	TRBJ2-5	.	CASSRDTRGPQETQYF	TGCGCCAGCAGCAGGGACACTAGGGGTCCCCAAGAGACCCAGTACTTC
once	TRBV11-3	TRBJ2-7	TRBD2	CASSLGGVREQQYF	TGTGCCAGCAGCTTAGGGGGGGTGCGGGAGCAGCAGTACTTC
.	TRBV24-1	TRBJ2-1	TRBD1	CATSDLGGVSSNEQFF	TGTGCCACCAGTGATTTAGGGGGCGTGAGCTCGAATGAGCAGTTCTTC
.	TRBV11-3	TRBJ2-1	.	CASSLSWGTKSYNEQFF	TGTGCCAGCAGCTTATCGTGGGGGACAAAATCTTACAATGAGCAGTTCTTC
.	TRBV10-3	TRBJ1-1	TRBD1	CAIRGTGSNTEAFF	TGTGCCATCAGGGGGACAGGTTCGAACACTGAAGCTTTCTTT
.	TRBV28	TRBJ2-7	TRBD1	CASSLGTGAYEQYF	TGTGCCAGCAGTTTAGGGACAGGGGCCTACGAGCAGTACTTC
.	TRBV4-2	TRBJ2-3	TRBD2	CASSMTGTSLGTDTQYF	TGTGCCAGCAGCATGACCGGGACTAGCCTTGGCACAGATACGCAGTATTTT
.	TRBV18	TRBJ1-1	.	CASSPLDGGGTEAFF	TGTGCCAGCTCACCATTAGATGGGGGAGGAACTGAAGCTTTCTTT
.	TRBV28	TRBJ1-1	TRBD1	CASSLDRGTEAFF	TGTGCCAGCAGTCTGGACAGGGGCACTGAAGCTTTCTTT
.	TRBV28	TRBJ2-3	.	CASSSPTGFSTDTQYF	TGTGCCAGCAGTTCGCCAACAGGGTTTAGCACAGATACGCAGTATTTT
.	TRBV7-2	TRBJ2-7	.	CASSLAIDGYSNEQYF	TGTGCCAGCAGCTTAGCGATCGACGGGTATTCAAACGAGCAGTACTTC
medium-sized	TRBV27	TRBJ2-7	.	CASKSQGLLDEQYF	TGTGCCAGCAAAAGTCAGGGGCTCCTGGACGAGCAGTACTTC
.	TRBV10-3	TRBJ2-7	TRBD2	CATEGTRATYEQYF	TGTGCCACGGAGGGGACTAGGGCAACCTACGAGCAGTACTTC
.	TRBV6-5	TRBJ2-1	.	CASRAGTYNEQFF	TGTGCCAGCAGAGCCGGGACTTATAATGAGCAGTTCTTC
.	TRBV7-9	TRBJ2-1	TRBD2	CASSLVGLAARNYNEQFF	TGTGCCAGCAGCTTAGTGGGTCTAGCGGCCAGAAACTACAATGAGCAGTTCTTC
.	TRBV24-1	TRBJ1-6	TRBD1	CATSERDRDNSPLHF	TGTGCCACCAGTGAACGGGACAGAGATAATTCACCCCTCCACTTT
.	TRBV6-5	TRBJ2-5	TRBD2	CASGRGSETQYF	TGTGCCAGCGGGAGGGGCAGTGAGACCCAGTACTTC
.	TRBV10-1	TRBJ1-3	TRBD1	CASTRVGQGGNTIYF	TGCGCCAGCACCCGAGTGGGACAGGGTGGAAACACCATATATTTT
few	TRBV5-6	TRBJ1-3	.	CASSSPSPRSPSGNTIYF	TGTGCCAGCAGCTCACCCTCACCCAGGTCCCCCTCTGGAAACACCATATATTTT
.	TRBV5-1	TRBJ1-1	TRBD1	CASSLDIGDSSEAFF	TGCGCCAGCAGCTTGGATATTGGGGACAGCTCTGAAGCTTTCTTT
.	TRBV7-9	TRBJ2-1	TRBD2	CASSSLGLDVTEQFF	TGTGCCAGCAGCTCTCTGGGACTAGACGTCACAGAGCAGTTCTTC
.	TRBV6-1	TRBJ1-6	TRBD1	CASSEEWTGNSPLHF	TGTGCCAGCAGTGAAGAATGGACAGGGAATTCACCCCTCCACTTT
.	TRBV30	TRBJ1-2	.	CAWGQGQYGYTF	TGTGCCTGGGGTCAGGGTCAATATGGCTACACCTTC
.	TRBV5-4	TRBJ2-7	TRBD2	CASSPGTSGIYEQYF	TGTGCCAGCAGCCCCGGGACTAGCGGGATCTACGAGCAGTACTTC
.	TRBV3-1/TRBV3-2	TRBJ2-3	TRBD2	CASSQVVAGRDTQYF	TGTGCCAGCAGCCAAGTGGTAGCGGGGAGAGATACGCAGTATTTT
.	TRBV18	TRBJ2-5	TRBD1	CASSPGTGGETQYF	TGTGCCAGCTCACCAGGGACAGGAGGAGAGACCCAGTACTTC
.	TRBV28	TRBJ1-1	.	CASSPRAFMNTEAFF	TGTGCCAGCAGTCCCAGGGCCTTTATGAACACTGAAGCTTTCTTT
.	TRBV6-5	TRBJ2-2	TRBD1	CASSYSRGGTTGELFF	TGTGCCAGCAGTTACTCGAGAGGGGGCACCACCGGGGAGCTGTTTTTT